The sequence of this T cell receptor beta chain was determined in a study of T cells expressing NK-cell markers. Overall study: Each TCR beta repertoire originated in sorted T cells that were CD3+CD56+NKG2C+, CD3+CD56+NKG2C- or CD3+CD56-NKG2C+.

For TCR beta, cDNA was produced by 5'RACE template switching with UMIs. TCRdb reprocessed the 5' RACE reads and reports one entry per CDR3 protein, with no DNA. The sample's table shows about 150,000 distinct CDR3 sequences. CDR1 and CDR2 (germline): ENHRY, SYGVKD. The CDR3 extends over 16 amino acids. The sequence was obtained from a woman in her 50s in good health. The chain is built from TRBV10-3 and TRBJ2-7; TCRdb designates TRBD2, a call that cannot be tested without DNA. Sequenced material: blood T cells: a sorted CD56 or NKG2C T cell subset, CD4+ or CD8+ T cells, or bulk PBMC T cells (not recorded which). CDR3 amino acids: CAISESTGGRGYEQYF.